This TCR beta chain emerged from a study of cytotoxic CD8 clonotypes in ibrutinib-treated CLL. The wider study: Following treatment for a median roughly 13 months, range 6 to 36, response samples were then taken.

Libraries were prepared by immunoSEQ multiplex PCR; TCRdb keeps only in-frame clonotypes and omits some of them. The sample shows 300,000 or so clones, roughly 71% of them seen only once. Comment on this clone: Its antigen is unknown.

Germline V lookup: CDR1 SGDLS, CDR2 YYNGEE. The CDR3 sequence is 19 residues long. V was clipped by 0 bases and J by 5 bases; unmatched bases: 17. General observations from the study: Public clonotypes, rarely seen, contracted or held steady on treatment.

The sequence derives from a human donor with chronic lymphocytic leukemia. The sequences come from PBMCs, collected after 36 months of ibrutinib treatment. This rearrangement joins TRBV9 to TRBJ2-1; 7 bases line up with TRBD2. DNA of the CDR3: TGTGCCAGCAGCGTAGCTACATGGGGGAGGAAGCGGGATCACAATGAGCAGTTCTTC. Translation: CASSVATWGRKRDHNEQFF.